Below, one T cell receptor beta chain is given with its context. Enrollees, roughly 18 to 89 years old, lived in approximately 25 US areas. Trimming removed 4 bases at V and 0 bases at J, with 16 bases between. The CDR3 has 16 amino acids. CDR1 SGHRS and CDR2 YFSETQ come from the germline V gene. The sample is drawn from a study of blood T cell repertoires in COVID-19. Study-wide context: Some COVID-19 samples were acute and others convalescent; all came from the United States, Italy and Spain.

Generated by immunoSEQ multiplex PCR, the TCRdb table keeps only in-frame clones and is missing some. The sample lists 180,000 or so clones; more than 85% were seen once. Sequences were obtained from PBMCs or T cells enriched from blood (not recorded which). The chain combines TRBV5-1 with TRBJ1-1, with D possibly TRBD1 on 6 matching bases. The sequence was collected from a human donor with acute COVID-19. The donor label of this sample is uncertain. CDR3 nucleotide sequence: TGCGCCAGCAGCCCCCTTTTAAGGACAGTGAACACTGAAGCTTTCTTT. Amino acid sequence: CASSPLLRTVNTEAFF.